This T cell receptor (beta chain) was captured by sequencing in a study of blood T cells in healthy people across ages. Whole-study findings and limits: Researchers judged that diversity estimates from one million T cells fell short of true values. Across samples, TCR beta diversity tracked strongly with naive T cell percentage. Per million T cells, TCR beta diversity dropped about linearly as age rose.

Germline CDR1 and CDR2: SEHNR and FQNEAQ (reference sequence). The CDR3 is 15 residues long. V lost 5 bases, J lost 2 bases, and 6 bases stayed unmatched. With respect to this clonotype: Its target is unknown.

Combining a sample-barcoded 5' primer with a J-beta primer mix, a second PCR ran for roughly 7 to 11 cycles. TCRdb fed the 5' RACE reads into MiXCR, producing one record per CDR3 protein. This sample has about 1.6 million distinct CDR3 sequences, with roughly a third found just once. The sequence came from a woman in her 30s in good health. Specimen: blood. V and J are TRBV7-9 and TRBJ1-1, with 9 bases fitting TRBD1. CDR3: CASSGVDRGNTEAFF. DNA for the CDR3: TGTGCCAGCAGCGGGGTGGACAGGGGAAACACTGAAGCTTTCTTT.